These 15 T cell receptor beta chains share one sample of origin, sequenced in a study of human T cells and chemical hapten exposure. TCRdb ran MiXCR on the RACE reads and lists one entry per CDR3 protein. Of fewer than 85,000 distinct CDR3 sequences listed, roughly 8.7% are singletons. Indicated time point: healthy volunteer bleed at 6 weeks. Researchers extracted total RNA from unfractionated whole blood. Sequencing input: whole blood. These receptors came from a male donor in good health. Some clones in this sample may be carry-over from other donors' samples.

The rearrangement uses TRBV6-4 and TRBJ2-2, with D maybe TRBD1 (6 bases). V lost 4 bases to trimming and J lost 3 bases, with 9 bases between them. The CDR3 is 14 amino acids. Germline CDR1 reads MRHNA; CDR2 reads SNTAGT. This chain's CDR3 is CASSGAGDTGELFF. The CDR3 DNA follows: TGTGCCAGCAGTGGAGCAGGGGACACCGGGGAGCTGTTTTTT.

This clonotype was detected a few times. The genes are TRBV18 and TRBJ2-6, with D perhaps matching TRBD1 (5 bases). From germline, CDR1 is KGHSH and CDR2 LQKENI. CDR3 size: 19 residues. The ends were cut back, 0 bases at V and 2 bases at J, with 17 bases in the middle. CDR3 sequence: CASSPPLAGKPPGANVLTF. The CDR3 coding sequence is TGTGCCAGCTCACCACCGCTGGCAGGGAAGCCCCCTGGGGCCAACGTCCTGACTTTC.

In DNA form, the CDR3 reads TGCAGTGCTAGAGGAGACGTCAGGTATAATTCACCCCTCCACTTT. Translating gives CSARGDVRYNSPLHF. The chain is built from TRBV20-1 and TRBJ1-6; the D is unclear. Germline values: CDR1 DFQATT, CDR2 SNEGSKA (reference sequence). Trimming left V 1 base short and J 4 bases short, with 11 bases between. The CDR3 contains 15 residues.

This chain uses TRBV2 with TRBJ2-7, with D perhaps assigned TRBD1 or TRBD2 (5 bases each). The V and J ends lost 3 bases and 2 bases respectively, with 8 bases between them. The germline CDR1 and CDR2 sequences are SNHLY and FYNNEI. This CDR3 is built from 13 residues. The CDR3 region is CASSEPGPYEQYF. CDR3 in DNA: TGTGCCAGCAGTGAGCCGGGGCCCTACGAGCAGTACTTC.

The CDR3 DNA sequence: TGCAGTGCTACCGTCTCGGCCAGAGGAGATACGCAGTATTTT. It is translated as CSATVSARGDTQYF. The V call is TRBV20-1, the J call TRBJ2-3, with D uncertain. V gave up 4 bases and J gave up 5 bases, with 16 bases separating them. The CDR3 is made up of 14 amino acids. Germline V gives CDR1 DFQATT, CDR2 SNEGSKA (reference sequence).

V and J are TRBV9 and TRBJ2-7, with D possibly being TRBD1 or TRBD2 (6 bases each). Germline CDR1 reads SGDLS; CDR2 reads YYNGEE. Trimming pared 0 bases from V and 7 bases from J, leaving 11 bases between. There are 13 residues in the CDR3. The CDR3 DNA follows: TGTGCCAGCAGCGTAGGGGGGGCGGGAGAGCAGTACTTC. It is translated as CASSVGGAGEQYF.

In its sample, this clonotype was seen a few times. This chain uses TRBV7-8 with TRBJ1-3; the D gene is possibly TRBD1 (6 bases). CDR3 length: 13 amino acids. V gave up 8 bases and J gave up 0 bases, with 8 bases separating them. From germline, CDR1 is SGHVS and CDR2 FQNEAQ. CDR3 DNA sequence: TGTGCCAGCGGGGGCTCCTCTGGAAACACCATATATTTT. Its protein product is CASGGSSGNTIYF.

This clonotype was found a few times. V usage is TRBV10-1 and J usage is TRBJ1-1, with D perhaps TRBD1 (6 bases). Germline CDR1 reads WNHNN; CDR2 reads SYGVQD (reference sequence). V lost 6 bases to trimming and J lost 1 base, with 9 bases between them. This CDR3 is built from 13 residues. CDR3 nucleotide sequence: TGCGCCAGCAGCAAGACAGGGAACACTGAAGCTTTCTTT. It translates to CASSKTGNTEAFF.

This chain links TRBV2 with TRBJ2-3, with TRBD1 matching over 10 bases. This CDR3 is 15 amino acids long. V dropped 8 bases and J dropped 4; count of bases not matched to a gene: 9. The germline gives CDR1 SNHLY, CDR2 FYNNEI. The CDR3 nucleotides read TGTGCCAGCCCCAAGGGGACAGGGGAGTCAGATACGCAGTATTTT. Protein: CASPKGTGESDTQYF.

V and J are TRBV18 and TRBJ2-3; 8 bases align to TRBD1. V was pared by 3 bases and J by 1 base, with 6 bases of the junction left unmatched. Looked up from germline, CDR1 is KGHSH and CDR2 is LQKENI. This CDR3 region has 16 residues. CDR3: CASSPQGAVGTDTQYF. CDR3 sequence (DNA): TGTGCCAGCTCACCCCAGGGGGCCGTTGGCACAGATACGCAGTATTTT.

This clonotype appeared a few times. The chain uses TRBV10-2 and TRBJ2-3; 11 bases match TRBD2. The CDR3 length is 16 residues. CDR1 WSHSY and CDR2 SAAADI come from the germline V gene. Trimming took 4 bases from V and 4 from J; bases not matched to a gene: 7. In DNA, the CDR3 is TGCGCCAGCAGTGGAGGCCTAGCGGGAGGCGCAGATACGCAGTATTTT. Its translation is CASSGGLAGGADTQYF.

CDR3 in amino acids: CASSYRATDTQYF. The CDR3 region has the DNA TGTGCCAGCAGTTACAGAGCTACAGATACGCAGTATTTT. The V and J genes are TRBV6-2 or TRBV6-3 and TRBJ2-3, with D unresolved. Germline values: CDR1 MNHEY, CDR2 SVGEGT. The CDR3 runs to 13 residues. The V and J ends lost 2 bases and 3 bases respectively, with 6 bases between them.

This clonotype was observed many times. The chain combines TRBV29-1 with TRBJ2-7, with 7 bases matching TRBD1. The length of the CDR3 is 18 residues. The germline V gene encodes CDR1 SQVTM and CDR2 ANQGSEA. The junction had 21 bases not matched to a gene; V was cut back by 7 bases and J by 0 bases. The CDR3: CSADNYVGGGSSSYEQYF. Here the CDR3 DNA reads TGCAGCGCCGACAATTATGTAGGGGGCGGATCCAGCTCCTACGAGCAGTACTTC.

CDR3: CASSLWAPRNTEAFF. CDR3 nucleotides: TGTGCCAGCAGTTTATGGGCCCCCAGAAACACTGAAGCTTTCTTT. The chain uses TRBV27 and TRBJ1-1, with D uncertain. V lost 1 base to trimming and J lost 2 bases, with 11 bases between them. CDR1 is MNHEY, CDR2 SMNVEV, per germline (reference sequence). There are 15 residues in the CDR3.

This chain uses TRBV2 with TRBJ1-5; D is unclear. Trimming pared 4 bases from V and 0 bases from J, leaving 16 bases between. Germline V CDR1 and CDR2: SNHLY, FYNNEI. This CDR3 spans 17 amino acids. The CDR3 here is CASSGGTENPSNQPQHF. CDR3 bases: TGTGCCAGCAGTGGTGGTACAGAAAACCCTAGCAATCAGCCCCAGCATTTT.